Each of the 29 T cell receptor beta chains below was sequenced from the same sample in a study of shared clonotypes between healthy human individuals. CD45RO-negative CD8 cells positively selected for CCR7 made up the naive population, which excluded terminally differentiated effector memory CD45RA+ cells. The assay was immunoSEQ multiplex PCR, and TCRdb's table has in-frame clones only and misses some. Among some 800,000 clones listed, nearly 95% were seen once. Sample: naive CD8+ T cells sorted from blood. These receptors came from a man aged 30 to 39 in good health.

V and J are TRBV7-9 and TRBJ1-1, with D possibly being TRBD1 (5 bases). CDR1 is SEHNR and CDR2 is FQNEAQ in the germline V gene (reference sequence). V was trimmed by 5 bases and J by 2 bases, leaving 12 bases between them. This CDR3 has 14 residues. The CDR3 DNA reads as TGTGCCAGCAGCCCGCGGGACTACAACACTGAAGCTTTCTTT. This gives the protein CASSPRDYNTEAFF.

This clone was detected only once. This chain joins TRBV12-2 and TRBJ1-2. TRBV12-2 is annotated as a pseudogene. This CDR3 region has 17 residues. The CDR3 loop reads CASRPPDRGRHNYGYTF. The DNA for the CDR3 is TGTGCAAGTCGCCCACCCGATCGGGGCAGACATAACTATGGCTACACCTTC.

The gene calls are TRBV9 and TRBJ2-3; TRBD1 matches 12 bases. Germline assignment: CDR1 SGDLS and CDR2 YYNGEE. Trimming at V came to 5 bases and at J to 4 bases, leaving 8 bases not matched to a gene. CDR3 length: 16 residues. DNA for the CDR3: TGTGCCAGCAGTCCTGGGACAGGGGGCTATTCAGATACGCAGTATTTT. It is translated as CASSPGTGGYSDTQYF. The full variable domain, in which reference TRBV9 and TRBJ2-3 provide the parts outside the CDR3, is DSGVTQTPKHLITATGQRVTLRCSPRSGDLSVYWYQQSLDQGLQFLIQYYNGEERAKGNILERFSAQQFPDLHSELNLSSLELGDSALYFCASSPGTGGYSDTQYFGPGTRLTVL.

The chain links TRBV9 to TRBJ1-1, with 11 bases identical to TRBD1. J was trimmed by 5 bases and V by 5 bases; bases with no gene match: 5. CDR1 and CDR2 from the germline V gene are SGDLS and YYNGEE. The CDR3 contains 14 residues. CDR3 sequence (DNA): TGTGCCAGCAGAGATGGGACAGGGGGAACTGAAGCTTTCTTT. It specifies CASRDGTGGTEAFF. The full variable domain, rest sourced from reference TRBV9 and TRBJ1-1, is DSGVTQTPKHLITATGQRVTLRCSPRSGDLSVYWYQQSLDQGLQFLIQYYNGEERAKGNILERFSAQQFPDLHSELNLSSLELGDSALYFCASRDGTGGTEAFFGQGTRLTVV.

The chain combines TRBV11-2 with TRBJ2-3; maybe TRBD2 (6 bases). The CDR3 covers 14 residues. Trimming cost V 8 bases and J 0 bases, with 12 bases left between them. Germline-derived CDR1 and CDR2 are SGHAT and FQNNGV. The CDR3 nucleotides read TGTGCCAGCGGAGAGCGGGTCAGCACAGATACGCAGTATTTT. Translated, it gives CASGERVSTDTQYF.

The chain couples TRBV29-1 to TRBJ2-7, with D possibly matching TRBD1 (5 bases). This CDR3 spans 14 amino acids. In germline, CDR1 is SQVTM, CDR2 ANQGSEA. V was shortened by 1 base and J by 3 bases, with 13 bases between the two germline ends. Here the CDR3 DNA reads TGCAGCGTTGAAGCGGACACCGGCGACTACGAGCAGTACTTC. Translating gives CSVEADTGDYEQYF.

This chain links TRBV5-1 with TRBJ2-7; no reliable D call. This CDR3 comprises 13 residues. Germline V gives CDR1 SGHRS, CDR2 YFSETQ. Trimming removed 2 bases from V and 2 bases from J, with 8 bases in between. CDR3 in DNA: TGCGCCAGCAGCTTCGACACTACCTACGAGCAGTACTTC. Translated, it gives CASSFDTTYEQYF.

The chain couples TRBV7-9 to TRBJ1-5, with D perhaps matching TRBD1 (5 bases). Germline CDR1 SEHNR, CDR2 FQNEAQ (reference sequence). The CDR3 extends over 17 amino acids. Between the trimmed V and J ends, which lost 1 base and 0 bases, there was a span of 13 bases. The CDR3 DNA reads TGTGCCAGCAGCTTAGGGGGCGAGGCCTATAGCAATCAGCCCCAGCATTTT. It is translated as CASSLGGEAYSNQPQHF.

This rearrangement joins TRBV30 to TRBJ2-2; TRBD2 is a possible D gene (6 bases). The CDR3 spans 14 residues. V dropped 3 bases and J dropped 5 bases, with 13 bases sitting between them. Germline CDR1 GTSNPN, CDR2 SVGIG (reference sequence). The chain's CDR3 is CAWRSTGGTGELFF. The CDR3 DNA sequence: TGTGCCTGGAGGTCCACCGGGGGTACCGGGGAGCTGTTTTTT.

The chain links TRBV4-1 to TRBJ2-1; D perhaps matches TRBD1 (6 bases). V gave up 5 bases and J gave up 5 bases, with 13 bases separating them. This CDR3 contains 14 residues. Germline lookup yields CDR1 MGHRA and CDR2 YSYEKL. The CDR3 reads CASSFRQDNNEQFF. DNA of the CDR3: TGCGCCAGCAGCTTTCGACAGGATAACAATGAGCAGTTCTTC.

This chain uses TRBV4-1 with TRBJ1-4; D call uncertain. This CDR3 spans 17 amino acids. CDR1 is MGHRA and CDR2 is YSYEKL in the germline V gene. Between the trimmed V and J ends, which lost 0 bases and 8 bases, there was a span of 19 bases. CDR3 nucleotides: TGCGCCAGCAGCCAAGATTCTGGGATTGGGCTTCGAGAAAAACTGTTTTTT. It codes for CASSQDSGIGLREKLFF.

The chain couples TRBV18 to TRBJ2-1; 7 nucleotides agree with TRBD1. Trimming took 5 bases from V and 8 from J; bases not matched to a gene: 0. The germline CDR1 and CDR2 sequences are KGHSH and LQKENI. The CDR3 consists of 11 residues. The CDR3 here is CASSTGDEQFF. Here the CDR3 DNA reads TGTGCCAGCTCAACAGGGGATGAGCAGTTCTTC. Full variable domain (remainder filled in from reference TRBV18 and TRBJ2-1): NAGVMQNPRHLVRRRGQEARLRCSPMKGHSHVYWYRQLPEEGLKFMVYLQKENIIDESGMPKERFSAEFPKEGPSILRIQQVVRGDSAAYFCASSTGDEQFFGPGTRLTVL.

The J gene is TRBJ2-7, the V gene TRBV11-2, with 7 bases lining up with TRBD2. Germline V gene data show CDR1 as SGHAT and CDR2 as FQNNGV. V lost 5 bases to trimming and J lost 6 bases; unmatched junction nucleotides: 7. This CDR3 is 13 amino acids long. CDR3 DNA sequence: TGTGCCAGCAGCCGAACGGGGGGAACCGAGCAGTACTTC. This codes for CASSRTGGTEQYF.

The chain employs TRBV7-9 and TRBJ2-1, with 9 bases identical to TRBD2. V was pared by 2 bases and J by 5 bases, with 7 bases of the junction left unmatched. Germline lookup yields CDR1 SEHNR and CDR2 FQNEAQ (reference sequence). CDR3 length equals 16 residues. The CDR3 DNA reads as TGTGCCAGCAGCTTATCTCCTAGCGGGACCCACAATGAGCAGTTCTTC. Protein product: CASSLSPSGTHNEQFF.

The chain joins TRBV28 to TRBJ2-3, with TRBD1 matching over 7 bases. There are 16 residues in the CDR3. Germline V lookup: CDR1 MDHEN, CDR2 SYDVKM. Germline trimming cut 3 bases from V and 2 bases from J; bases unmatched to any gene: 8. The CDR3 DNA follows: TGTGCCAGCAGTTTTGTAGGGGGCGTCCCCACAGATACGCAGTATTTT. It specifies CASSFVGGVPTDTQYF.

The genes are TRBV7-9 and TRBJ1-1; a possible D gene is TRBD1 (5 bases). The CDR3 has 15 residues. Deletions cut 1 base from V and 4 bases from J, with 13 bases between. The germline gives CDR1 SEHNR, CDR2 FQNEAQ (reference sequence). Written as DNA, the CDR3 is TGTGCCAGCAGCTTAGATGGGGGTAGCAGCACTGAAGCTTTCTTT. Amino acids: CASSLDGGSSTEAFF. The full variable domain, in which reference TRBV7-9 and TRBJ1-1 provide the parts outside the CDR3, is DTGVSQNPRHKITKRGQNVTFRCDPISEHNRLYWYRQTLGQGPEFLTYFQNEAQLEKSRLLSDRFSAERPKGSFSTLEIQRTEQGDSAMYLCASSLDGGSSTEAFFGQGTRLTVV.

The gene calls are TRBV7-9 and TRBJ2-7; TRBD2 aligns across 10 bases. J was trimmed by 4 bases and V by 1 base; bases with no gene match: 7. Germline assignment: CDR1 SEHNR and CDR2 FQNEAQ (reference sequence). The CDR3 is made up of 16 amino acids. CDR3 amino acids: CASSLGSSGGKYEQYF. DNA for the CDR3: TGTGCCAGCAGCTTAGGATCTAGCGGGGGAAAATACGAGCAGTACTTC.

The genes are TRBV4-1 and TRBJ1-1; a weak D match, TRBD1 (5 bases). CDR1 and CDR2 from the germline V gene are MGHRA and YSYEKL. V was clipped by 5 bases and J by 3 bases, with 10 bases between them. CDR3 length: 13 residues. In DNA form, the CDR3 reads TGCGCCAGCAGCGGGGCGGAGTACACTGAAGCTTTCTTT. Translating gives CASSGAEYTEAFF.

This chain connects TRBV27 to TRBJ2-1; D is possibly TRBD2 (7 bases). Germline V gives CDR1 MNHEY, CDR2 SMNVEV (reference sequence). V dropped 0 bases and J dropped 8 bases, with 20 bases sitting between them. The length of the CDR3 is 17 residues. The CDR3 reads CASSLSGGLAVVDEQFF. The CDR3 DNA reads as TGTGCCAGCAGTTTATCTGGGGGGCTAGCGGTCGTGGATGAGCAGTTCTTC.

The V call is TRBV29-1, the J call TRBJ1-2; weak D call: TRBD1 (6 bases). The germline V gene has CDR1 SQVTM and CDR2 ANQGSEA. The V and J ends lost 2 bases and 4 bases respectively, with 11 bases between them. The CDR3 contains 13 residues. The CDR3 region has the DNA TGCAGCGTTGAAACAGGGCCCCCCTATGGCTACACCTTC. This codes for CSVETGPPYGYTF.

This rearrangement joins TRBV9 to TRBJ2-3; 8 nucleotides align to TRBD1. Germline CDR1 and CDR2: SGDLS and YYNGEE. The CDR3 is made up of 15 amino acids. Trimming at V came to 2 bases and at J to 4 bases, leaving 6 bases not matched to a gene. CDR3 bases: TGTGCCAGCAGCGTCTCAGGGGGCCCGCCAGATACGCAGTATTTT. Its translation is CASSVSGGPPDTQYF. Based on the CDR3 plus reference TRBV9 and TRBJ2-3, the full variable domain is DSGVTQTPKHLITATGQRVTLRCSPRSGDLSVYWYQQSLDQGLQFLIQYYNGEERAKGNILERFSAQQFPDLHSELNLSSLELGDSALYFCASSVSGGPPDTQYFGPGTRLTVL.

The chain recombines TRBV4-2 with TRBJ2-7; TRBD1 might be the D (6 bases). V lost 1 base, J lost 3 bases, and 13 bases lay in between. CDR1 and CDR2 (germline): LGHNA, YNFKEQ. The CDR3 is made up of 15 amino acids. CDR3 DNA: TGTGCCAGCAGCCAAGGAACCCTAGGGGGCTACGAGCAGTACTTC. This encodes CASSQGTLGGYEQYF.

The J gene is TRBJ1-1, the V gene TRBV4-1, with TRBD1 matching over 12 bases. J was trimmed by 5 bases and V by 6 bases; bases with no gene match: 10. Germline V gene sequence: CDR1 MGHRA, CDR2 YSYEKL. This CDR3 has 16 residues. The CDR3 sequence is CASRTQLGQGATEAFF. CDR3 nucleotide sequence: TGCGCCAGCAGAACTCAACTGGGACAGGGGGCAACTGAAGCTTTCTTT.

The chain's CDR3 is CAWSSSSGSETQYF. DNA of the CDR3: TGTGCCTGGAGTAGCTCTAGCGGGAGTGAGACCCAGTACTTC. The chain has TRBV30 and TRBJ2-5, with 10 bases that match TRBD2. Germline V gives CDR1 GTSNPN, CDR2 SVGIG (reference sequence). The CDR3 contains 14 residues. V shed 2 bases and J 5 bases; nucleotides not matched to a gene: 5.

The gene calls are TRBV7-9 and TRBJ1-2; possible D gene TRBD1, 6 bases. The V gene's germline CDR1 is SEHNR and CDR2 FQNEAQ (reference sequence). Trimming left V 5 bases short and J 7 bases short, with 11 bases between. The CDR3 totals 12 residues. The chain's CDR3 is CASSTQGGGYTF. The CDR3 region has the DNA TGTGCCAGCAGCACACAGGGTGGTGGCTACACCTTC.

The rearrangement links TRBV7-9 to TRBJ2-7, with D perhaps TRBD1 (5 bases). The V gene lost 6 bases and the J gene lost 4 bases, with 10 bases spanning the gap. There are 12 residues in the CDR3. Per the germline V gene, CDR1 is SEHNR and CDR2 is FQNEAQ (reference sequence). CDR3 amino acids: CASRDQGYEQYF. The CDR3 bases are TGTGCCAGCAGGGACCAGGGTTACGAGCAGTACTTC.

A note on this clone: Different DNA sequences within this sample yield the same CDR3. The CDR3 sequence: CASSWGNEQFF. The CDR3 coding sequence is TGTGCCAGCAGTTGGGGCAATGAGCAGTTCTTC. The chain has TRBV27 and TRBJ2-1; D uncertain. CDR1 and CDR2 from the germline V gene are MNHEY and SMNVEV (reference sequence). The CDR3 extends over 11 amino acids. Trimming took 4 bases from V and 6 from J, leaving 4 bases between them.

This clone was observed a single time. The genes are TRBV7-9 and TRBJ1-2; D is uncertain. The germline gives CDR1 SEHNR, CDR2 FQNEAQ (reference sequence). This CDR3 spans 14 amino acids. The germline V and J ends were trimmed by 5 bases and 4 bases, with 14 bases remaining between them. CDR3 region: CASSPQPDIYGYTF. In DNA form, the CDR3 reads TGTGCCAGCAGCCCCCAGCCCGATATCTATGGCTACACCTTC.

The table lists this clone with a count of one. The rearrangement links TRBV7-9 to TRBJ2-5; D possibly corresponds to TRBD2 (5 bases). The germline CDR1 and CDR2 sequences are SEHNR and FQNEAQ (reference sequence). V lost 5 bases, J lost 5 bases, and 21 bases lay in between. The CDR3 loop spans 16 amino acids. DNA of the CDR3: TGTGCCAGCAGCCAGAGCCGTGGACTGAGAAAGGAGACCCAGTACTTC. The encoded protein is CASSQSRGLRKETQYF.